This T cell receptor beta chain was captured in a study of HIV-infected patients and healthy controls. This clonotype was counted at least ten times. The antigen remains undetermined. Whole blood was used without fractionation, so all unsorted peripheral T cells were included. The CDR3 consists of 14 residues. V dropped 6 bases and J dropped 5; count of bases not matched to a gene: 9. Germline V gives CDR1 DFQATT, CDR2 SNEGSKA (reference sequence). Alpha and beta constant-region primers primed reverse transcription of about 0.5 ug RNA. Separate chain-specific third strand synthesis with multiplexing indices produced the alpha and beta libraries. The cDNA received a 5' RACE adapter containing a random hexamer plus an SP2 sequencing primer site. Via MiXCR, TCRdb re-called the 5' RACE reads, giving one row per CDR3 protein. The profile shows 15,000 to 20,000 distinct CDR3 sequences, 4.5% to 5.5% of them singletons.

Whole-study findings and limits: Eight alpha and eight beta V genes differed significantly in mean usage between HIV-infected patients and controls. Study cohorts differed slightly in age and sex, but this did not explain diversity differences.

Sequencing input: blood. This receptor was taken from an adult in good health. This chain connects TRBV20-1 to TRBJ2-5, with 10 bases that match TRBD2. CDR3 protein: CSALPQRGGETQYF. The CDR3 nucleotides are TGCAGTGCCCTACCCCAGCGGGGGGGTGAGACCCAGTACTTC.